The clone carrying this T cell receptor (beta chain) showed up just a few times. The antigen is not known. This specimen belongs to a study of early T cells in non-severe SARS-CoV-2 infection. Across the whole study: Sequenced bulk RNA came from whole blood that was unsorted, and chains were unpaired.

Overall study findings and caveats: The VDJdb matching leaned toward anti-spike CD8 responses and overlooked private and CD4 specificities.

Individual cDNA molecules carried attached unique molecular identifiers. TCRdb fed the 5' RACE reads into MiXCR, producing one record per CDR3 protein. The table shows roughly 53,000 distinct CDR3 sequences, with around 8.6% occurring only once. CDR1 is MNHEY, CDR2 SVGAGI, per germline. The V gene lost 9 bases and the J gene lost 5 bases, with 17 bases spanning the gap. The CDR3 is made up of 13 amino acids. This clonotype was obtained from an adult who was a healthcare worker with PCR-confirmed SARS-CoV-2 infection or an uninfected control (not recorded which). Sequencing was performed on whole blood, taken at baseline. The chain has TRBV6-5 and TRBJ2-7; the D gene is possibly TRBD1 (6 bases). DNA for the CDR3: TGTGCCAGTTCATTCACAGGGTCCCACGAGCAGTACTTC. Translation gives CASSFTGSHEQYF.